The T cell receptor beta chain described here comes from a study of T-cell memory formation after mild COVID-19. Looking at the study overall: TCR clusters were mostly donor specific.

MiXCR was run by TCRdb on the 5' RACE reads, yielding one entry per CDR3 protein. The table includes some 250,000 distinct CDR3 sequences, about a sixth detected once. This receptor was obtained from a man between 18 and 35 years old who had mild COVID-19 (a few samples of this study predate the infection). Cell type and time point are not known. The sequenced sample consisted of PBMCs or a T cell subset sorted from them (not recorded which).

The CDR3 sequence: CASSYHPAYEQYV. CDR3 nucleotide sequence: TGTGCCAGCAGTTACCATCCGGCCTACGAGCAGTACGTC. The V call is TRBV6-6, the J call TRBJ2-7; D gene ambiguous. Germline-derived CDR1 and CDR2 are MNHNY and SVGAGI (reference sequence). V lost 2 bases and J lost 2, with 7 bases in between. The CDR3 extends over 13 amino acids.